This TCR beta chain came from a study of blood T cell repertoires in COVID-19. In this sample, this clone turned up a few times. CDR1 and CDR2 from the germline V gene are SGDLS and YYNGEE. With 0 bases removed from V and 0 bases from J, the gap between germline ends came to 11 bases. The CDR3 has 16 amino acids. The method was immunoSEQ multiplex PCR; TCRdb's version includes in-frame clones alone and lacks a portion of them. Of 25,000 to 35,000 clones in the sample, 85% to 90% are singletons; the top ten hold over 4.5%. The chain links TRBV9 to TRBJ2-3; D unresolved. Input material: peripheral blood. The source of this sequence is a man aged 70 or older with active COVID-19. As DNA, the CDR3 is TGTGCCAGCAGCGTAGGGCTGGCGACTAGCACAGATACGCAGTATTTT. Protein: CASSVGLATSTDTQYF.